These 3 T cell receptor beta chains were all obtained from the same sample, sequenced in a study of blood T cell repertoires in COVID-19. Produced via immunoSEQ multiplex PCR; TCRdb's table is partial and in-frame only. Here the sample spans 300,000 or so clones, roughly nine tenths being singletons. The sequenced sample consisted of PBMCs or T cells enriched from blood (not recorded which). These receptors originate from a woman aged 25 to 45 who had recovered from COVID-19.

The V and J genes are TRBV6-5 and TRBJ1-6; 7 nucleotides match TRBD1. Germline assignment: CDR1 MNHEY and CDR2 SVGAGI. The CDR3 totals 15 residues. V shed 6 bases and J 10 bases; nucleotides not matched to a gene: 12. The CDR3 nucleotides read TGTGCCAGCAGCTTCGACTGGGACAGAATGTCACCCCTCCACTTT. Its protein product is CASSFDWDRMSPLHF.

This chain links TRBV11-2 with TRBJ2-5, with 7 bases matching TRBD1. The CDR3 contains 13 residues. Germline CDR1 and CDR2: SGHAT and FQNNGV. V trimming: 5 bases; J trimming: 2 bases; junction bases outside the gene matches: 2. In DNA form, the CDR3 reads TGTGCCAGCAGCCGGGGACAGCAAGAGACCCAGTACTTC. Translation gives CASSRGQQETQYF.

The rearrangement uses TRBV5-6 and TRBJ1-1; 9 nucleotides agree with TRBD1. The CDR3 has 16 amino acids. The ends lost 3 bases at V and 11 bases at J; junction bases unmatched: 17. CDR1 SGHDT and CDR2 YYEEEE come from the germline V gene. The chain's CDR3 is CASSSTAGTGTKEAFF. In nucleotides, the CDR3 is TGTGCCAGCAGCTCGACAGCCGGGACAGGGACGAAGGAGGCTTTCTTT.